This is a list of T cell receptor beta chains from one sample in a study of control samples from healthy donors and cancer patients. Sequencing used immunoSEQ multiplex PCR; TCRdb keeps in-frame clones, though not all of them. Here the sample spans 100,000 to 150,000 clones, approximately 87% being singletons. Sequencing was performed on blood. These receptors originate from a man under 40 in good health. The CDR3 runs from the conserved cysteine through the conserved F or W. Fields, in order: clone size, V gene, CDR3 length, D gene, J gene, CDR3 DNA, CDR3 protein. D genes are given only for firm matches. Where a row states a size, it is once, few, many or the class of an expanded clone; other rows omit it.

clone_size: -; v_call: TRBV12-5; cdr3_length: 17; d_call: -; j_call: TRBJ2-5; cdr3_nt: TGTGCTAGTGGCTCAGCTTTGGGCCGCAGGCCTCAAGAGACCCAGTACTTC; cdr3_aa: CASGSALGRRPQETQYF
clone_size: -; v_call: TRBV14; cdr3_length: 14; d_call: TRBD1; j_call: TRBJ1-1; cdr3_nt: TGTGCCAGCAGCCAAGGGACAGGGGCCTCTGAAGCTTTCTTT; cdr3_aa: CASSQGTGASEAFF
clone_size: -; v_call: TRBV9; cdr3_length: 15; d_call: -; j_call: TRBJ1-1; cdr3_nt: TGTGCCAGCAGCGTTAAGCCCGCGGGGAACACTGAAGCTTTCTTT; cdr3_aa: CASSVKPAGNTEAFF
clone_size: -; v_call: TRBV5-5; cdr3_length: 16; d_call: TRBD1; j_call: TRBJ1-5; cdr3_nt: TGTGCCAGCAGCTTGGCATACGGGACAGGGAATCAGCCCCAGCATTTT; cdr3_aa: CASSLAYGTGNQPQHF
clone_size: -; v_call: TRBV30; cdr3_length: 11; d_call: -; j_call: TRBJ1-4; cdr3_nt: TGTGCCGGGCAGGAGAATGAAAAACTGTTTTTT; cdr3_aa: CAGQENEKLFF
clone_size: -; v_call: TRBV3-1/TRBV3-2; cdr3_length: 14; d_call: -; j_call: TRBJ2-2; cdr3_nt: TGTGCCAGCAGCCAAGCGGGTTGGACCGGGGAGCTGTTTTTT; cdr3_aa: CASSQAGWTGELFF
clone_size: -; v_call: TRBV7-2; cdr3_length: 13; d_call: -; j_call: TRBJ2-5; cdr3_nt: TGTGCCAGCAGCTCCCTTCTGGAGAAGACCCAGTACTTC; cdr3_aa: CASSSLLEKTQYF
clone_size: -; v_call: TRBV9; cdr3_length: 15; d_call: TRBD1; j_call: TRBJ1-6; cdr3_nt: TGTGCCAGCAGCGTAGGTACAGGGGGCAGTTCACCCCTCCACTTT; cdr3_aa: CASSVGTGGSSPLHF
clone_size: few; v_call: TRBV5-1; cdr3_length: 16; d_call: -; j_call: TRBJ1-2; cdr3_nt: TGCGCCAGCAGCTTGGGGGATACAGGGAGTAACTATGGCTACACCTTC; cdr3_aa: CASSLGDTGSNYGYTF
clone_size: -; v_call: TRBV24-1; cdr3_length: 13; d_call: -; j_call: TRBJ1-5; cdr3_nt: TGTGCCACCAGTCCCTCGGGAGAGCAGCCCCAGCATTTT; cdr3_aa: CATSPSGEQPQHF
clone_size: -; v_call: TRBV29-1; cdr3_length: 15; d_call: TRBD2; j_call: TRBJ2-2; cdr3_nt: TGCAGCGTTGGCGGGGGGCAGGGGCTGGCCGGGGAGCTGTTTTTT; cdr3_aa: CSVGGGQGLAGELFF
clone_size: -; v_call: TRBV10-3; cdr3_length: 17; d_call: -; j_call: TRBJ1-5; cdr3_nt: TGTGCCATCAGTGAGTCTTGGAGGGGCGCGGGTAGTCAGCCCCAGCATTTT; cdr3_aa: CAISESWRGAGSQPQHF
clone_size: -; v_call: TRBV19; cdr3_length: 14; d_call: TRBD1; j_call: TRBJ2-5; cdr3_nt: TGTGCCAGTAGTAGGGGGACAGCCCAAGAGACCCAGTACTTC; cdr3_aa: CASSRGTAQETQYF
clone_size: few; v_call: TRBV5-1; cdr3_length: 16; d_call: TRBD2; j_call: TRBJ2-5; cdr3_nt: TGCGCCAGCAGCTTGGCACCGGGGGGAGGGCAAGAGACCCAGTACTTC; cdr3_aa: CASSLAPGGGQETQYF
clone_size: -; v_call: TRBV18; cdr3_length: 14; d_call: -; j_call: TRBJ2-1; cdr3_nt: TGTGCCAGCTCACCGGAAACAGGAGTTGATGAGCAGTTCTTC; cdr3_aa: CASSPETGVDEQFF
clone_size: -; v_call: TRBV25-1; cdr3_length: 14; d_call: -; j_call: TRBJ2-3; cdr3_nt: TGTGCCAGCAGTGAATCGGGATTCACAGATACGCAGTATTTT; cdr3_aa: CASSESGFTDTQYF